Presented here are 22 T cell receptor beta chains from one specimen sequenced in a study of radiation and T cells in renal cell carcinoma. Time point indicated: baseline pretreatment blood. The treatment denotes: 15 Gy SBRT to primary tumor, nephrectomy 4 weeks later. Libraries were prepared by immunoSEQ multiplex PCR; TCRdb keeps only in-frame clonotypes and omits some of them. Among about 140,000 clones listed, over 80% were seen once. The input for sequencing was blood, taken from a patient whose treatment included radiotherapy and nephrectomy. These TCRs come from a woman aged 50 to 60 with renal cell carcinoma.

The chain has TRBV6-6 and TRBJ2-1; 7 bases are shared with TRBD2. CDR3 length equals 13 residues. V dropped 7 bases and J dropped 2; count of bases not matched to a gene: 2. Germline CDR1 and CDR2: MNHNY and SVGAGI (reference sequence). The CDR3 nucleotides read TGTGCCAGCATGAGCGGGGCCTACAATGAGCAGTTCTTC. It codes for CASMSGAYNEQFF.

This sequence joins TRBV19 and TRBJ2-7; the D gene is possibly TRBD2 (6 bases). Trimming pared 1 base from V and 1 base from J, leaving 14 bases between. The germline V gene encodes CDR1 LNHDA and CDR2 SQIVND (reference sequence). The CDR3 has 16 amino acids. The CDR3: CASSIGGRDPSYEQYF. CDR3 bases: TGTGCCAGTAGTATAGGAGGGCGGGACCCGTCCTACGAGCAGTACTTC.

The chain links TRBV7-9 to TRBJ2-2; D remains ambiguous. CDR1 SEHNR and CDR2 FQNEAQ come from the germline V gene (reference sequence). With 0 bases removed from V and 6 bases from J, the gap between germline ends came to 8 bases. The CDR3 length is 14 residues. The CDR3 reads CASSLARLAGELFF. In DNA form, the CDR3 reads TGTGCCAGCAGCTTAGCGAGGCTTGCCGGGGAGCTGTTTTTT.

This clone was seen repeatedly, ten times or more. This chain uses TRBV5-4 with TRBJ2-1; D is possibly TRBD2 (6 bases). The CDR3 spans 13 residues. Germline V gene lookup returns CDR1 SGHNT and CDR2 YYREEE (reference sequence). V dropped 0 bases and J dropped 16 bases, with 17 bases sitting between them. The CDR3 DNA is TGTGCCAGCAGCTTGGTGGCGGGGAGAAGGCCATTCTTC. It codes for CASSLVAGRRPFF.

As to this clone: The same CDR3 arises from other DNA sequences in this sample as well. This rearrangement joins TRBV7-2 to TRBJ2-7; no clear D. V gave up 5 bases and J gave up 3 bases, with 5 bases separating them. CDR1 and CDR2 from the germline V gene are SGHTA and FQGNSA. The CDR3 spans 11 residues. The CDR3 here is CASSRGYEQYF. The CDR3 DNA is TGTGCCAGCAGCCGCGGCTACGAGCAGTACTTC. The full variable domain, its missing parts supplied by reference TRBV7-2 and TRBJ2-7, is GAGVSQSPSNKVTEKGKDVELRCDPISGHTALYWYRQSLGQGLEFLIYFQGNSAPDKSGLPSDRFSAERTGGSVSTLTIQRTQQEDSAVYLCASSRGYEQYFGPGTRLTVT.

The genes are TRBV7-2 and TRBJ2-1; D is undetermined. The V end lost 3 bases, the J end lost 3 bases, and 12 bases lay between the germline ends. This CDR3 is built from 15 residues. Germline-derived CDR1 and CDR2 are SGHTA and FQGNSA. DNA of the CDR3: TGTGCCAGCAGCTTGTCGGCGCGGAGCTACAATGAGCAGTTCTTC. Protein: CASSLSARSYNEQFF.

The CDR3 spells CASSYESGRSYEQYF. For the CDR3, the DNA is TGTGCCAGCAGTTACGAGTCAGGTCGCTCCTACGAGCAGTACTTC. The chain employs TRBV6-5 and TRBJ2-7; D not resolved. The CDR3 loop spans 15 amino acids. V was cut by 2 bases and J by 0 bases, with 11 bases left in between. The germline gives CDR1 MNHEY, CDR2 SVGAGI.

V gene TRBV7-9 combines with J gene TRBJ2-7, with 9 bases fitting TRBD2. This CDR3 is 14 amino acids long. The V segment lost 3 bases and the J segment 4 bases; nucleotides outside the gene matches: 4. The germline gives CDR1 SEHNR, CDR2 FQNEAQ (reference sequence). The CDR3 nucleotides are TGTGCCAGCAGCTTTGCTAGCGGGATTTACGAGCAGTACTTC. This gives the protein CASSFASGIYEQYF.

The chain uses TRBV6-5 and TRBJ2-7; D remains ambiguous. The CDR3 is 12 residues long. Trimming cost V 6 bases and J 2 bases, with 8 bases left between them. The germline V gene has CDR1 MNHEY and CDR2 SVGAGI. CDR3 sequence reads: CASRGSAYEQYF. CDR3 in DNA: TGTGCCAGCAGAGGGTCGGCCTACGAGCAGTACTTC.

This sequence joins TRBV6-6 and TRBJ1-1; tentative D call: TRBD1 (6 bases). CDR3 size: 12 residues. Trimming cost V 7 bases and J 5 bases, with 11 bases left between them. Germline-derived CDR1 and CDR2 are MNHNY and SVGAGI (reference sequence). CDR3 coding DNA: TGTGCCAGCACGGGGGCAAGAACTGAAGCTTTCTTT. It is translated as CASTGARTEAFF.

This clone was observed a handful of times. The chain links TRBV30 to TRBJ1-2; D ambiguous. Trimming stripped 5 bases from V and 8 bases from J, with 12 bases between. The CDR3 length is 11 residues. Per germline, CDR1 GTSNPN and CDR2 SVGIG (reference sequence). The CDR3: CAWGIIQGYTF. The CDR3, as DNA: TGTGCCTGGGGCATAATCCAGGGCTACACCTTC.

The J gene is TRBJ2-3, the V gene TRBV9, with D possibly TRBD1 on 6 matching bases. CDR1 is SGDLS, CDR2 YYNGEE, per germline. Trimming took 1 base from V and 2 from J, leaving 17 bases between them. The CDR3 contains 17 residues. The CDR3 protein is CASSVPTGEKITDTQYF. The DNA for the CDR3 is TGTGCCAGCAGCGTACCGACAGGAGAGAAAATCACAGATACGCAGTATTTT.

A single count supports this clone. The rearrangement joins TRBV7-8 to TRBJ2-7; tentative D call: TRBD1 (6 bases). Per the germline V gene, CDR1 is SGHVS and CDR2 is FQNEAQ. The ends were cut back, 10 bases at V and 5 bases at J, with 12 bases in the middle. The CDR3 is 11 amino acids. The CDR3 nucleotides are TGTGCCACTCCAGGGGATCACGAGCAGTACTTC. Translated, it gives CATPGDHEQYF.

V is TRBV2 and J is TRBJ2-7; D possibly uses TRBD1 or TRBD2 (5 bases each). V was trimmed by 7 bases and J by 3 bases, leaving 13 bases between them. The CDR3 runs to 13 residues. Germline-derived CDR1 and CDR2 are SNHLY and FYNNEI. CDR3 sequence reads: CASTGTDNYEQYF. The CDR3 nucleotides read TGTGCCAGCACCGGGACGGATAACTACGAGCAGTACTTC. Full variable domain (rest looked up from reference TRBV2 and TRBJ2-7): EPEVTQTPSHQVTQMGQEVILRCVPISNHLYFYWYRQILGQKVEFLVSFYNNEISEKSEIFDDQFSVERPDGSNFTLKIRSTKLEDSAMYFCASTGTDNYEQYFGPGTRLTVT.

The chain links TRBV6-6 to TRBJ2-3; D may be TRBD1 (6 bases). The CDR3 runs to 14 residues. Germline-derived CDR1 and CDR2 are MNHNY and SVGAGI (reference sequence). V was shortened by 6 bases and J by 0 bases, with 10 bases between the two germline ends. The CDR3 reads CASSPGQSTDTQYF. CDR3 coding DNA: TGTGCCAGCAGCCCAGGACAGAGCACAGATACGCAGTATTTT.

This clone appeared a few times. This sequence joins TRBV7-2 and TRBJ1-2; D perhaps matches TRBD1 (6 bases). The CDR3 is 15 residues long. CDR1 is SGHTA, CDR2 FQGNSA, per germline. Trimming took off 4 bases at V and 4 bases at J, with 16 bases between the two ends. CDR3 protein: CASSSSASGAYGYTF. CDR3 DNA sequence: TGTGCCAGCAGCTCATCGGCCTCAGGGGCCTATGGCTACACCTTC. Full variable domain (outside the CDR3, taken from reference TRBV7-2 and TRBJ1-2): GAGVSQSPSNKVTEKGKDVELRCDPISGHTALYWYRQSLGQGLEFLIYFQGNSAPDKSGLPSDRFSAERTGGSVSTLTIQRTQQEDSAVYLCASSSSASGAYGYTFGSGTRLTVV.

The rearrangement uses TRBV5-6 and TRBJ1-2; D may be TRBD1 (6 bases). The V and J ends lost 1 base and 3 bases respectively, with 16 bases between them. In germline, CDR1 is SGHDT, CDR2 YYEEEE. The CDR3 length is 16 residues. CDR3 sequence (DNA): TGTGCCAGCAGCTTGTCCCCCCAGGGGTCCGACTATGGCTACACCTTC. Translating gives CASSLSPQGSDYGYTF.

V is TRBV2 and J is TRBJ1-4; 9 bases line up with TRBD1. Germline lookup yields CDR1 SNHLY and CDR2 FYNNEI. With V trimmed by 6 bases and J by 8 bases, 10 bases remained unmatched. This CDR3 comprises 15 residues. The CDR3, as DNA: TGTGCCAGCAGCGTTCCGGGACAGGGTGGGGAAAAACTGTTTTTT. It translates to CASSVPGQGGEKLFF.

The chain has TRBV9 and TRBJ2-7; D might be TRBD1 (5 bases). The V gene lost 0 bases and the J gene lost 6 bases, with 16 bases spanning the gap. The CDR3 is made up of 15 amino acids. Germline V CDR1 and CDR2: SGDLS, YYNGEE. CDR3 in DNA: TGTGCCAGCAGCGTAGAGACAGCTCATGAGTCCGAGCAGTACTTC. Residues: CASSVETAHESEQYF.

CDR3 loop: CASSLVSLAGNTGELFF. In DNA, the CDR3 is TGTGCCAGCAGCTTAGTGTCCCTAGCGGGGAACACCGGGGAGCTGTTTTTT. V and J are TRBV7-2 and TRBJ2-2; TRBD2 agrees at 8 bases. CDR1 SGHTA and CDR2 FQGNSA come from the germline V gene. V was pared by 1 base and J by 1 base, with 5 bases of the junction left unmatched. The length of the CDR3 is 17 residues. Combining the CDR3 with reference TRBV7-2 and TRBJ2-2 gives the whole variable domain GAGVSQSPSNKVTEKGKDVELRCDPISGHTALYWYRQSLGQGLEFLIYFQGNSAPDKSGLPSDRFSAERTGGSVSTLTIQRTQQEDSAVYLCASSLVSLAGNTGELFFGEGSRLTVL.

The CDR3, as DNA: TGTGCCCTCACAGGTGCGGGGTCTCGGGAGCAGTACTTC. As protein: CALTGAGSREQYF. The J gene is TRBJ2-7, the V gene TRBV2; tentatively, D is TRBD2 (6 bases). Germline V lookup: CDR1 SNHLY, CDR2 FYNNEI. V lost 11 bases, J lost 7 bases, and 21 bases lay in between. The CDR3 is 13 amino acids.

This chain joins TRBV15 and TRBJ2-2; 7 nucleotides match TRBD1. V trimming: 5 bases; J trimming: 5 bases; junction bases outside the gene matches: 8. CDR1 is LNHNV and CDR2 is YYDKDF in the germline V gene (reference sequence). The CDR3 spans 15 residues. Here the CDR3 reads CATSGPGQTTGELFF. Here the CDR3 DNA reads TGTGCCACCAGCGGACCGGGACAGACGACCGGGGAGCTGTTTTTT.